A selection of T cell receptor beta chains follows, all from one sample in a study of T cell changes during pregnancy in multiple sclerosis. TCRdb's table, derived via immunoSEQ multiplex PCR, lists solely in-frame clones and lacks some. The sample lists about 83,000 clones, approximately 91% occurring once. This sample comprised PBMCs, obtained in the first trimester of pregnancy. All receptors come from a female donor in good health, serving as a control in a pregnancy study. Some clones in this sample may be carry-over from other donors' samples. CDR3s include the opening cysteine and the closing phenylalanine or tryptophan. The D gene is left open where the match is weak. Some rows have no size entry. The others give once, few or many, or a class for an expanded clone.

d_gene	v_gene	abundance	j_gene	CDR3nt	CDR3aa
-	TRBV27	-	TRBJ2-5	TGTGCCAGCAGTTCCCCCCCTCAAGAGACCCAGTACTTC	CASSSPPQETQYF
-	TRBV28	-	TRBJ2-7	TGTGCCAGCAGTTTGGGCGGGAAATACGAGCAGTACTTC	CASSLGGKYEQYF
TRBD2	TRBV9	-	TRBJ2-3	TGTGCCAGCAGCGTAGATCTTAGCGGGGGGGTTCAGTATTTT	CASSVDLSGGVQYF
-	TRBV11-3	-	TRBJ2-1	TGTGCCAGCAGCTTGAGGGGGGGATACGGGACTCTATTCAATGAGCAGTTCTTC	CASSLRGGYGTLFNEQFF
-	TRBV28	-	TRBJ2-3	TGTGCCAGCATCAAAGATCAGTTAATCCTCACAGATACGCAGTATTTT	CASIKDQLILTDTQYF
TRBD2	TRBV7-9	-	TRBJ2-7	TGTGCCAGCAGCCATCCTAGCGGATACGAGCAGTACTTC	CASSHPSGYEQYF
TRBD1	TRBV9	-	TRBJ2-2	TGTGCCAGCAGCCAATTCGGACAGGGGGGAACCGGGGAGCTGTTTTTT	CASSQFGQGGTGELFF
TRBD2	TRBV5-3	once	TRBJ2-7	TGTGCCAGAAGTCGTCCGACTAGCGGTTGTTTCTACGAGCAGTACTTC	CARSRPTSGCFYEQYF
TRBD1	TRBV6-5	-	TRBJ2-7	TGTGCCAGCAGTACCGGGACAGGGACTTTCGAGCAGTACTTC	CASSTGTGTFEQYF
-	TRBV19	-	TRBJ1-5	TGTGCCAGCCGGGCCCAAGCGGGCAATCAGCCCCAGCATTTT	CASRAQAGNQPQHF
TRBD1	TRBV11-2	-	TRBJ2-3	TGTGCCAGCAGCTTGGACAGGGACACAGATACGCAGTATTTT	CASSLDRDTDTQYF
-	TRBV10-3	-	TRBJ1-2	TGTGCCATCAGTGAGTCGGGCAGACCCCACTATGGCTACACCTTC	CAISESGRPHYGYTF
TRBD2	TRBV28	-	TRBJ2-3	TGTGCCAGCGGAACGGGCGGGGGGCCTTTCACAGATACGCAGTATTTT	CASGTGGGPFTDTQYF
-	TRBV10-2	-	TRBJ2-7	TGCGCCAGCAGTGATAACCTCCCCTCTTCGGTGGAGCAGTACTTC	CASSDNLPSSVEQYF
TRBD1	TRBV19	once	TRBJ2-5	TGTGCCAGTAGTATGACAGGGGTTAAAGAGACCCAGTACTTC	CASSMTGVKETQYF
-	TRBV7-6	-	TRBJ1-2	TGTGCCAGCAGCGGAACCGGCATAGCCTATGGCTACACCTTC	CASSGTGIAYGYTF
-	TRBV9	-	TRBJ1-5	TGTGCCAGCAGTGAGCAGGGTAATCGAAATCAGCCCCAGCATTTT	CASSEQGNRNQPQHF
TRBD2	TRBV19	-	TRBJ2-1	TGTGCCAGTAGTAAGGGGGGGGGACTAGCGGGCTACAATGAGCAGTTCTTC	CASSKGGGLAGYNEQFF
TRBD1	TRBV15	-	TRBJ2-1	TGTGCCACCAGCAGATCGGGGACAGGGGGTTTCGATGAGCAGTTCTTC	CATSRSGTGGFDEQFF
-	TRBV19	-	TRBJ2-1	TGTGCCAGTAGTATAGATTGGCGGGGAACCTACAATGAGCAGTTCTTC	CASSIDWRGTYNEQFF
TRBD1	TRBV7-9	-	TRBJ2-7	TGTGCCAGCAGCAAATATGGGGGACAGGGGACCTACGAGCAGTACTTC	CASSKYGGQGTYEQYF
-	TRBV7-2	-	TRBJ2-2	TGTGCCAGCAGCCCTTCACACCACGCGAACACCGGGGAGCTGTTTTTT	CASSPSHHANTGELFF
-	TRBV19	-	TRBJ1-1	TGTGCCAGTAGAGCCCGGGGGGTAAACACTGAAGCTTTCTTT	CASRARGVNTEAFF
-	TRBV5-4	-	TRBJ1-2	TGTGCCAGCAGCGGTAGGGGGGGACTGGTCTATGGCTACACCTTC	CASSGRGGLVYGYTF
TRBD1	TRBV9	few	TRBJ2-3	TGTGCCAGCAGCCCTAGACAGGGGGATACGCAGTATTTT	CASSPRQGDTQYF
-	TRBV6-1	-	TRBJ2-7	TGTGCCAGCAGTGAAGCGCTGGGGCAGGCCATCTCCTACGAGCAGTACTTC	CASSEALGQAISYEQYF
-	TRBV29-1	-	TRBJ2-1	TGCAGCGTGGCCCGGGACATAGGGAATGAGCAGTTCTTC	CSVARDIGNEQFF